A selection of T cell receptor beta chains follows, all from one sample in a study of blood T cell repertoires in COVID-19. Repertoires were generated with immunoSEQ multiplex PCR, while TCRdb's copy carries only in-frame clones and drops some. The repertoire holds about 71,000 clones, with around 84% as singletons. Sequences were obtained from peripheral blood. The receptors shown here come from a man aged 50 to 59 with active COVID-19. The CDR3 runs from the conserved cysteine through the conserved F or W. A D gene is named only where the DNA matches it firmly. Clone size is not always given. Where it is, it says once, few, many or a class for expanded clones.

V gene	D gene	clone size	J gene	CDR3 DNA	CDR3 protein
TRBV6-1	NA	NA	TRBJ2-7	TGTGCCAGCGGGGGGATTGGAGAGCAGTACTTC	CASGGIGEQYF
TRBV12-3/TRBV12-4	NA	once	TRBJ2-7	TGTGCCAGCAGTTTGAACAGACCTTACGAGCAGTACTTC	CASSLNRPYEQYF
TRBV29-1	NA	NA	TRBJ1-1	TGCAGCGTTAACGGTGGGAACACTGAAGCTTTCTTT	CSVNGGNTEAFF
TRBV19	NA	NA	TRBJ1-5	TGTGCCAGTAGTATAGATACAGGGATGTATAGCAATCAGCCCCAGCATTTT	CASSIDTGMYSNQPQHF
TRBV11-2	NA	few	TRBJ2-2	TGTGCCAGCAGGAAACCGGGAACACGGAACACCGGGGAGCTGTTTTTT	CASRKPGTRNTGELFF
TRBV6-1	NA	NA	TRBJ2-3	TGTGCCAGCAGTGAAGCCTTTTCAGGCACAGATACGCAGTATTTT	CASSEAFSGTDTQYF
TRBV30	NA	once	TRBJ1-2	TGTGCCTGGAGTGGTAGCGGGAATGGCTACACCTTC	CAWSGSGNGYTF
TRBV2	TRBD1	NA	TRBJ1-2	TGTGCCAGCATGGCAGGGGGCTATGGCTACACCTTC	CASMAGGYGYTF
TRBV7-2	TRBD1	few	TRBJ1-1	TGTGCCAGCAGCTTAGCGACGACAGGGGTTCGGACTGAAGCTTTCTTT	CASSLATTGVRTEAFF
TRBV6-5	NA	once	TRBJ2-1	TGTGCCAGCAGTTACGATACCAGGGTTGAGCAGTTCTTC	CASSYDTRVEQFF
TRBV4-1	NA	NA	TRBJ1-3	TGCGCCAGCAGCCAAGAGGGGACACTCTCTGGAAACACCATATATTTT	CASSQEGTLSGNTIYF
TRBV7-2	NA	NA	TRBJ1-2	TGTGCCAGCAGCTCCCCGCTGGGCGGCTACACCTTC	CASSSPLGGYTF
TRBV7-9	NA	NA	TRBJ2-5	TGTGCCAGCAGCTCCACACCCCAAGAGACCCAGTACTTC	CASSSTPQETQYF
TRBV6-6	NA	NA	TRBJ1-3	TGTGCCAGCAGCGGTAGCCCTAAGAGGAACACCATATATTTT	CASSGSPKRNTIYF
TRBV29-1	NA	NA	TRBJ1-1	TGCAGCGCCGCCCGACAGCCTAACACTGAAGCTTTCTTT	CSAARQPNTEAFF
TRBV9	TRBD2	NA	TRBJ2-1	TGTGCCAGCAGCGGAACTAGCGCCTACAATGAGCAGTTCTTC	CASSGTSAYNEQFF
TRBV4-2	NA	once	TRBJ1-5	TGTGCCAGCAGCCAAGGGGCGCTGGAGGGTCAGCCCCAGCATTTT	CASSQGALEGQPQHF
TRBV7-9	TRBD2	NA	TRBJ2-3	TGTGCCAGCAGCCCGGCCCTAGCGGGACCCACAGATACGCAGTATTTT	CASSPALAGPTDTQYF
TRBV5-1	NA	NA	TRBJ2-1	TGCGCCAGCAGCCGCCTAGGGAGCTCCTACAATGAGCAGTTCTTC	CASSRLGSSYNEQFF
TRBV24-1	TRBD1	NA	TRBJ1-2	TGTGCCACCAGTGATACACGACAGGGTGGCTACACCTTC	CATSDTRQGGYTF
TRBV6-4	TRBD2	NA	TRBJ2-2	TGTGCCAGCAGTAAACTAGCGGGGACCGGGGAGCTGTTTTTT	CASSKLAGTGELFF
TRBV19	TRBD1	NA	TRBJ1-2	TGTGCCAGTAGAACAGGGGGCTTAGGGTATGGCTACACCTTC	CASRTGGLGYGYTF
TRBV5-1	NA	NA	TRBJ2-7	TGCGCCAGCAGCTTGGGAAGGGGTAGAGAGCAGTACTTC	CASSLGRGREQYF
TRBV10-3	TRBD2	NA	TRBJ2-1	TGTGCCATCAGTGAAACTAGCGACGGTGAGCAGTTCTTC	CAISETSDGEQFF
TRBV5-4	NA	NA	TRBJ1-1	TGTGCCAGCAGCTTGGGAGGAGCAAACACTGAAGCTTTCTTT	CASSLGGANTEAFF
TRBV11-2	NA	NA	TRBJ1-5	TGTGCCAGCAGCTTAGCAGGTCAGCCCCAGCATTTT	CASSLAGQPQHF
TRBV7-6	TRBD2	NA	TRBJ2-1	TGTGCCAGCAGCCCTACGGGACTAGCGGGGGGCTACAATGAGCAGTTCTTC	CASSPTGLAGGYNEQFF
TRBV7-7	NA	NA	TRBJ2-7	TGTGCCAGCAGCTTAGAAGTCAGCTACGAGCAGTACTTC	CASSLEVSYEQYF